This entry features one T cell receptor beta chain sequence. No antigen is known for it. These data are taken from a study of cytomegalovirus exposure and HLA in healthy donors. Overall study findings and caveats: TCR sequences were mostly rare, though some public TCRs occurred in many donors. It was reported that the classifier diagnosed cytomegalovirus status with high specificity and sensitivity in both the original and validation cohorts. Other equally common chains were less clonally expanded than HLA-associated TCR beta chains, a later analysis showed.

Trimming removed 0 bases from V and 7 bases from J; junction bases left unmatched: 8. Germline CDR1 and CDR2: SQVTM and ANQGSEA. The CDR3 length is 16 residues. The primer mix had 60 Vbeta and 13 Jbeta primers. Produced via immunoSEQ multiplex PCR; TCRdb's table is partial and in-frame only. The repertoire includes under 200,000 clones, roughly four fifths of them detected once, and under 2% sits in the top ten. V is TRBV29-1 and J is TRBJ2-2; 10 positions match TRBD2. Sequenced material: PBMCs. The receptor was derived from a woman aged 18-30 years in good health and CMV-seronegative. The CDR3 DNA is TGCAGCGTTGAAGAGTTCGAGCGGGAGGGCGACGGGGAGCTGTTTTTT. Its protein is CSVEEFEREGDGELFF.